Reported below is one T cell receptor beta chain. Its antigen is still unknown. No qualities accompany the bases; no much larger clone lies one base away. There are 15 amino acids in the CDR3, from cysteine to phenylalanine inclusive. Solely the CDR3 DNA is kept, with 45 bases framed from the first base. V is clipped by 4 bases and J by 2 bases, and the sequence between their germline boundaries is 16 bases long. CDR1 and CDR2 are read off the germline V gene as SGHRS and YFSETQ. The CDR3 regions of human TCRbeta chains were subjected to immunosequencing. Processing in the source paper ran as follows. Repertoire TCRs were checked for matches against a reference library of SARS-CoV-2-specific TCRs that had been generated using the MIRA antigen-specificity platform. Breadth was defined as the fraction of unique TCRs that were SARS-CoV-2-associated, and depth was defined as the fraction of total T cells that were SARS-CoV-2-associated. Each spike-specific TCR was assigned to its reactive spike region and to a CD4 or CD8 class using the MIRA data. Log10-transformed breadth and depth values were compared by one-way ANOVA with Sidak's multiple comparisons tests. TCRdb obtained this table from immuneACCESS and retained in-frame rearrangements with V and J assigned. These tables miss some clones; where compared with another copy, unresolved V genes account for less than half of the shortfall, and the remainder is unexplained. For V, J and clone size, that table is used; D and trimming come from the DNA. The sample table contains about 94,000 clones; only one count was recorded for about 85% of them. The ten largest clones capture roughly 4.3% of the sample.

This entry comes from a study of T cell responses to AZD1222 COVID-19 vaccine (dated by TCRdb to the early 2020s). General notes on the study: TCR sequencing was performed for about 250 trial participants, of whom some 200 were given two doses of AZD1222 and around 25 were given two doses of MenACWY control vaccine. Trial participants were enrolled by age into 18-55, 56-69 and 70-plus year subgroups, with roughly 160, 29 and 62 TCR-sequenced participants respectively.

The time point label here, explained by the study, means: about 28 days (+/-7) after the second vaccine dose. Because spike-specific TCR depth and breadth did not differ between the two schedules, AZD1222 recipients who got a second dose at roughly 4 weeks were pooled with those who got a second dose at roughly 12 weeks. Samples from vaccinated people were obtained from the UK trials COV001 and COV002, which included a single-blind randomized controlled phase 2/3 trial of AZD1222 (ChAdOx1 nCoV-19) in healthy adults. For TCRbeta chain sequencing, PBMC samples from trial participants were taken at day 0 and at day 28 after the second dose. The research as a whole found: Epitopes outside the regions mutated in the B.1.351 and B.1.1.7 variants were reportedly recognized by nearly half of the unique spike-specific TCRs. Only five to seven AZD1222 recipients were SARS-CoV-2 seropositive at baseline, limiting conclusions about previously exposed vaccinees. Because no day 14 peak-response samples were available, repertoires were characterized only after the peak T cell response. A significant rise in spike-specific TCR breadth and depth was observed after two AZD1222 doses relative to day 0 and relative to MenACWY recipients. The whole spike protein was spanned by vaccine-associated CD4 TCRs, and dominant responses were seen in regions 160-218 and 743-854. Participants were mostly white British and included more females than males, and it was suggested by the authors that clonal diversity may have been underestimated. In the small 56-69-year group, the increase in depth fell short of significance, most likely because of low power.

This TCR was recovered from an adult who received the AZD1222 COVID-19 vaccine. This sequence uses TRBV5-1 and TRBJ2-7; the D gene is perhaps TRBD1 or TRBD2, each of them matching over 5 bases. The material sequenced was peripheral blood, taken 28 days after the second AZD1222 dose. The DNA is TGCGCCAGCAGCCGGGGCGGGTACACGGCCTACGAGCAGTACTTC. Its translation reads: CASSRGGYTAYEQYF. Extended through the reference TRBV5-1 and TRBJ2-7 proteins, this CDR3 yields the full variable domain: KAGVTQTPRYLIKTRGQQVTLSCSPISGHRSVSWYQQTPGQGLQFLFEYFSETQRNKGNFPGRFSGRQFSNSRSEMNVSTLELGDSALYLCASSRGGYTAYEQYFGPGTRLTVT.